This record covers a single T cell receptor beta chain. Its antigen is not known. The sequenced fragment ends 3 residues before the CDR3 boundary, so the rest is inferred from the germline J gene. The data are from a study of Tregs in tolerant kidney transplant recipients. Data came from immunoSEQ multiplex PCR; TCRdb stores just in-frame clones and leaves some out. This sample's clone table lists more than 2,000 clones. The CDR3 covers 12 residues. Trimming pared 6 bases from V and 4 bases from J, leaving 12 bases between. Per germline, CDR1 DFQATT and CDR2 SNEGSKA (reference sequence). Findings and caveats of the study: For some patients, primers changed over time, blocking nucleotide-level comparison.

FACS sorting followed a roughly six-day coculture of CFSE-labeled recipient PBMCs with irradiated graft donor PBMCs. The starting material was CD8+ T cells from blood cultured with allogeneic cells, obtained before the transplant. The origin of this receptor is a human patient who received a combined kidney and bone marrow transplant. The chain joins TRBV20-1 to TRBJ1-2, with a tentative D call TRBD1 (6 bases). The sequenced CDR3 bases are TGCAGTGCCGCCGGACAGTCCTATGGC. As protein: CSAAGQSYG. The complete CDR3 sequence is CSAAGQSYGYTF.